These 18 T cell receptor beta chains were all obtained from the same sample, sequenced in a study of shared clonotypes between healthy human individuals. Sequenced by immunoSEQ multiplex PCR; TCRdb stores in-frame clones only, minus some. This sample has about 800,000 clones; 90% to 97% occur once, and the top ten carry roughly 0.23%. CD45RO-negative cells were positively selected for CCR7, leaving out terminally differentiated effector memory CD45RA+ cells. Sequenced input: naive CD8+ T cells sorted from blood. Receptors originate from a man aged 30 to 45 in good health.

V usage is TRBV27 and J usage is TRBJ1-5; D not certain. CDR3 length: 15 residues. The germline V gene encodes CDR1 MNHEY and CDR2 SMNVEV (reference sequence). Trimming shortened V by 1 base and J by 4 bases, and 11 bases separated the two germline ends. CDR3 DNA sequence: TGTGCCAGCAGTTTATGGGCTGGCGGGAATCAGCCCCAGCATTTT. It codes for CASSLWAGGNQPQHF.

This chain joins TRBV10-2 and TRBJ1-1; D is undetermined. This CDR3 comprises 12 residues. CDR1 is WSHSY, CDR2 SAAADI, per germline. Deletions cut 8 bases from V and 8 bases from J, with 15 bases between. In DNA, the CDR3 is TGCGCCAGCGGTCCCGGACTCTTAGAAGCTTTCTTT. Translating gives CASGPGLLEAFF.

The chain has TRBV9 and TRBJ2-7, with TRBD2 identical over 7 bases. The CDR3 sequence is 13 residues long. V shed 0 bases and J 6 bases; nucleotides not matched to a gene: 3. Germline CDR1 is SGDLS and CDR2 is YYNGEE. The CDR3 region is CASSVAERGEQYF. In nucleotides, the CDR3 is TGTGCCAGCAGCGTAGCGGAGCGGGGCGAGCAGTACTTC.

As for this clone: The sample holds other DNA sequences that translate to the same CDR3. V usage is TRBV5-1 and J usage is TRBJ2-7, with TRBD2 matching 10 bases. CDR3 size: 13 residues. With 4 bases clipped from V and 3 bases from J, the junction kept 1 base outside the gene matches. The V gene's germline CDR1 is SGHRS and CDR2 YFSETQ. The CDR3 sequence: CASSLAGVYEQYF. The CDR3 DNA sequence: TGCGCCAGCAGCCTAGCGGGGGTCTACGAGCAGTACTTC.

The V and J genes are TRBV5-4 and TRBJ2-5, with TRBD1 as a possible D gene (6 bases). The CDR3 length is 15 residues. Trimming cost V 4 bases and J 1 base, with 14 bases left between them. The germline V gene encodes CDR1 SGHNT and CDR2 YYREEE (reference sequence). The CDR3 loop is CASSPQTGGQETQYF. The CDR3 DNA reads as TGTGCCAGCAGCCCTCAGACAGGCGGCCAAGAGACCCAGTACTTC.

This clone was found once. The V and J genes are TRBV6-1 and TRBJ2-1, with 10 bases identical to TRBD1. In germline, CDR1 is MNHNS, CDR2 SASEGT. The CDR3 contains 13 residues. Germline trimming cut 5 bases from V and 8 bases from J; bases unmatched to any gene: 3. In DNA, the CDR3 is TGTGCCAGCAGTACCGGGACAGGGGATGAGCAGTTCTTC. It encodes CASSTGTGDEQFF.

CDR3 in DNA: TGTGCCAGCAGCCCACGACAGGGAAGCTACGGCGAGCAGTACTTC. Its protein product is CASSPRQGSYGEQYF. This chain connects TRBV7-8 to TRBJ2-7; 7 bases match TRBD1. Germline V lookup: CDR1 SGHVS, CDR2 FQNEAQ. V dropped 5 bases and J dropped 6; count of bases not matched to a gene: 13. This CDR3 is built from 15 residues.

The chain uses TRBV6-1 and TRBJ2-1; D unresolved. Germline assignment: CDR1 MNHNS and CDR2 SASEGT. The CDR3 length is 12 residues. V was trimmed by 2 bases and J by 4 bases, leaving 3 bases between them. The CDR3 loop is CASSENYNEQFF. CDR3 bases: TGTGCCAGCAGTGAAAATTACAATGAGCAGTTCTTC.

V is TRBV27 and J is TRBJ1-2; 8 nucleotides line up with TRBD1. CDR3 length equals 14 residues. The ends lost 3 bases at V and 8 bases at J; junction bases unmatched: 8. CDR1 MNHEY and CDR2 SMNVEV come from the germline V gene (reference sequence). CDR3 sequence: CASSFSGTGVGYTF. CDR3 coding DNA: TGTGCCAGCAGTTTTTCCGGGACAGGTGTCGGCTACACCTTC.

This clone was picked up one time. The chain uses TRBV10-3 and TRBJ2-7; 8 positions match TRBD1. CDR3 length: 16 residues. Trimming took 4 bases from V and 3 from J; bases not matched to a gene: 11. Germline CDR1 reads ENHRY; CDR2 reads SYGVKD. In DNA, the CDR3 is TGTGCCATCAGTGTCGCCTCGGACAGGGCCTACTACGAGCAGTACTTC. Residues: CAISVASDRAYYEQYF.

V gene TRBV10-2 combines with J gene TRBJ2-7; D is ambiguous. Germline CDR1 reads WSHSY; CDR2 reads SAAADI. Deletions cut 8 bases from V and 5 bases from J, with 7 bases between. The CDR3 runs 10 residues. The CDR3, as DNA: TGCGCCAGCGGACCCCACGAGCAGTACTTC. Its protein product is CASGPHEQYF.

The chain couples TRBV11-2 to TRBJ2-3; D remains unclear. The CDR3 extends over 14 amino acids. V gave up 5 bases and J gave up 6 bases, with 15 bases separating them. Germline assignment: CDR1 SGHAT and CDR2 FQNNGV. The DNA of the CDR3 is TGTGCCAGCAGCCCCTTTTTAGGGTTCGATACGCAGTATTTT. This codes for CASSPFLGFDTQYF.

The chain carries TRBV12-5 and TRBJ2-7; D unclear. The CDR3 runs to 12 residues. The ends were cut back, 1 base at V and 1 base at J, with 2 bases in the middle. The germline V gene encodes CDR1 LGHNT and CDR2 FRNRAP. Written as DNA, the CDR3 is TGTGCTAGTGGTTTGGGTTCCTACGAGCAGTACTTC. Protein: CASGLGSYEQYF. The whole variable domain, filled in from reference TRBV12-5 and TRBJ2-7, reads DARVTQTPRHKVTEMGQEVTMRCQPILGHNTVFWYRQTMMQGLELLAYFRNRAPLDDSGMPKDRFSAEMPDATLATLKIQPSEPRDSAVYFCASGLGSYEQYFGPGTRLTVT.

This clone was seen just once. This chain uses TRBV7-9 with TRBJ1-2; D gene uncertain. Germline lookup yields CDR1 SEHNR and CDR2 FQNEAQ (reference sequence). CDR3 length: 18 residues. V was pared by 0 bases and J by 5 bases, with 22 bases between. The CDR3 region is CASSLAPGRGAALYGYTF. CDR3 nucleotides: TGTGCCAGCAGCTTAGCGCCGGGGAGAGGAGCGGCCTTGTATGGCTACACCTTC.

J is TRBJ1-2 and V is TRBV16; D might be TRBD1 (6 bases). The CDR3 contains 13 residues. Germline CDR1 and CDR2: KGHSY and FQNENV. The V end lost 4 bases, the J end lost 5 bases, and 11 bases lay between the germline ends. CDR3 nucleotide sequence: TGTGCCAGCAGCCGGACAGTCGATTATGGCTACACCTTC. It specifies CASSRTVDYGYTF.

The chain couples TRBV11-2 to TRBJ2-7; TRBD2 matches at 8 bases. The CDR3 runs 16 residues. V was clipped by 1 base and J by 3 bases; unmatched bases: 8. Germline V gene lookup returns CDR1 SGHAT and CDR2 FQNNGV. This chain's CDR3 is CASSLGYRAGGYEQYF. The CDR3 region has the DNA TGTGCCAGCAGCTTAGGATACAGGGCGGGAGGCTACGAGCAGTACTTC.

Comments on this clone: Other nucleotide sequences in the sample specify the same CDR3. The rearrangement links TRBV29-1 to TRBJ2-7; 10 nucleotides agree with TRBD2. The CDR3 is 12 amino acids. J was trimmed by 3 bases and V by 5 bases; bases with no gene match: 1. The germline gives CDR1 SQVTM, CDR2 ANQGSEA. CDR3 residues: CSVRLAGYEQYF. In nucleotides, the CDR3 is TGCAGCGTTAGACTAGCGGGCTACGAGCAGTACTTC.

This rearrangement joins TRBV28 to TRBJ1-3; D uncertain. Trimming took off 3 bases at V and 0 bases at J, with 6 bases between the two ends. The CDR3 totals 14 residues. Germline V lookup: CDR1 MDHEN, CDR2 SYDVKM. The CDR3 here is CASSLIISGNTIYF. CDR3 in DNA: TGTGCCAGCAGTTTGATTATCTCTGGAAACACCATATATTTT.